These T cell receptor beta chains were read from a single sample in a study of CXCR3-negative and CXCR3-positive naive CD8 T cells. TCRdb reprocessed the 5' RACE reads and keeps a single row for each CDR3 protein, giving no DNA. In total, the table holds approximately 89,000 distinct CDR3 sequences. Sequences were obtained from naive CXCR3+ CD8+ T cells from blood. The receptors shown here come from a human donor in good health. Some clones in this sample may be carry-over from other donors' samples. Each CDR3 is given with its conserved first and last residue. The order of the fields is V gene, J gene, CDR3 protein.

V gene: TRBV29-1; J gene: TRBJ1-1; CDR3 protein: CSAAGTAYTEAFF
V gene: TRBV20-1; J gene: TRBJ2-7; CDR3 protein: CSARSSTTYEQYF
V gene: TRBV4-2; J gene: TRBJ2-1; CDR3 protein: CASSQGAYNEQFF
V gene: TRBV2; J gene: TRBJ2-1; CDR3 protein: CASSDLAGGGSPEQFF
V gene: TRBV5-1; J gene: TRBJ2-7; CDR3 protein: CASSLLTSGSSHEQYF
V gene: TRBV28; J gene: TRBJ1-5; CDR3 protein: CAGGYNQPQHF
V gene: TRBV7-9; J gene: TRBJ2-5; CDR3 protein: CASSSTHGGAETQYF
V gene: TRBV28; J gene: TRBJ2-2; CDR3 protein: CASSWDSVNTGELFF
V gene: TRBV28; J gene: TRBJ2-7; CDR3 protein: CASSFRRQQTYEQYF
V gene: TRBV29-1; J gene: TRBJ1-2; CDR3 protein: CSVDRGVDLLDGYTF
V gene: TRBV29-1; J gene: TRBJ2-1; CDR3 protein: CSVEPKGVSVRDEQFF
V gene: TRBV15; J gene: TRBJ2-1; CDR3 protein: CASKLAGAYNEQFF
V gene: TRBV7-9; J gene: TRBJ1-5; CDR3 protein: CASSTSRNPNQPQHF
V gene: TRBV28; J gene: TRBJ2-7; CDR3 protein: CASSPRDTTYEQYF
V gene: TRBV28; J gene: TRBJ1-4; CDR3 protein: CASSLVLTGDEKLFF
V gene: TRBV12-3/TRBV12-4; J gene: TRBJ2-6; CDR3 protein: CASCPRGGSSSGANVLTF
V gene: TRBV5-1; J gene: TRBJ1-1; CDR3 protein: CASSLNRPNEAFF
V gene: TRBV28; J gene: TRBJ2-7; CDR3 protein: CASKRVPSGSSYEQYF